The rows below give T cell receptor beta chains drawn from one sample of a study of neurological immune-mediated disorders. From the 5' RACE reads, TCRdb called clonotypes with MiXCR, one entry per CDR3 protein. Of around 29,000 distinct CDR3 sequences detected, over 10% appear once; the ten largest clones hold 5.5% to 7.5%. Material: PBMCs. The receptor set was obtained from a woman aged 60-70 years in good health. The CDR3 runs from the conserved cysteine through the conserved F or W. The D gene is left open where the match is weak. Part of the rows lack a size; the others show once, few, many or a class for expanded clones.

TGTGCCAGCAGCTTAAGGGCGGTGTCGGGGGATACGCAGTATTTT	CASSLRAVSGDTQYF	15	-	TRBV7-2	TRBJ2-3	-
TGTGCCAGTAGTATTCTGGGGGGGGGCAATCAGCCCCAGCATTTT	CASSILGGGNQPQHF	15	-	TRBV19	TRBJ1-5	-
TGCGCCAGCAGTCCGGGACAGGGGAATTGGGAACTGTTTTTT	CASSPGQGNWELFF	14	TRBD1	TRBV5-1	TRBJ1-4	many
TGTGCCAGCAACCGACAGGGACCGAACACTGAAGCTTTCTTT	CASNRQGPNTEAFF	14	TRBD1	TRBV27	TRBJ1-1	many
TGTGCCAGCAGCTTACTCGAATGGGGACCCAGAGATAATTCACCCCTCCACTTT	CASSLLEWGPRDNSPLHF	18	-	TRBV7-2	TRBJ1-6	many
TGTGCCAGCAGCTTAGGCTTGGCAGGGGGCGACTATGGCTACACCTTC	CASSLGLAGGDYGYTF	16	TRBD1	TRBV7-2	TRBJ1-2	many
TGTGCCAGCAGTTTATTAGAGAGAGCGAGCACAGATACGCAGTATTTT	CASSLLERASTDTQYF	16	-	TRBV12-3/TRBV12-4	TRBJ2-3	-
TGCAGTGCAGAATCTAGCGGGGGGCTATCCTACGAGCAGTACTTC	CSAESSGGLSYEQYF	15	TRBD2	TRBV20-1	TRBJ2-7	many
TGCAGTGCTAGAGATCTCGATAGCGCCGACTACAATGAGCAGTTCTTC	CSARDLDSADYNEQFF	16	-	TRBV20-1	TRBJ2-1	many
TGCGCCAGCAGGGTAGCGGGGGCCCAAGAGACCCGGTACTTC	CASRVAGAQETRYF	14	TRBD2	TRBV5-1	TRBJ2-5	-
TGCGCCAGCAGCCAAGGGCTTGCGGGGGCGTCGGATACGCAGTATTTT	CASSQGLAGASDTQYF	16	-	TRBV4-1	TRBJ2-3	many
TGTGCCATCAGTGCCTCTAGCGGGGGGAGGGAGACCCAGTACTTC	CAISASSGGRETQYF	15	TRBD2	TRBV10-3	TRBJ2-5	many
TGTGCCAGCTCACCATCGACAGCTGGAAACACCATATATTTT	CASSPSTAGNTIYF	14	-	TRBV18	TRBJ1-3	many
TGTGCCAGCAGCGTAAGGACAGTCATCGTGGACGAGCAGTACTTC	CASSVRTVIVDEQYF	15	-	TRBV7-2	TRBJ2-7	many
TGCGCCAGCAGCTTAGACCGATTAGGGACACTGGTCTCTATAGCTTTCTTT	CASSLDRLGTLVSIAFF	17	-	TRBV5-1	TRBJ1-1	-
TGTGCCAGCAGCTCGACAGGCGAGCAGTACTTC	CASSSTGEQYF	11	-	TRBV5-6	TRBJ2-7	many
TGTGCCAGCAGCCTGAGCCTAGGGGAAGGCAATCAGCCCCAGCATTTT	CASSLSLGEGNQPQHF	16	-	TRBV7-9	TRBJ1-5	few
TGTGCCAGCAGCCTGCTGGGGGACAGCAACACTGAAGCTTTCTTT	CASSLLGDSNTEAFF	15	TRBD1	TRBV3-1	TRBJ1-1	many
TGCGCCAGCAGCTTGGTCGCAGGGGGCGGTGAAAAACTGTTTTTT	CASSLVAGGGEKLFF	15	TRBD1	TRBV5-1	TRBJ1-4	many
TGTGCCAGCAGTGAAGACAGGGTGGTCACTGAAGCTTTCTTT	CASSEDRVVTEAFF	14	TRBD1	TRBV25-1	TRBJ1-1	many
TGCAGTGCTAGTATGGGACTTCAAGAGACCCAGTACTTC	CSASMGLQETQYF	13	-	TRBV20-1	TRBJ2-5	many
TGCGCCAGCAGCCCACCGACTAGCAGCTACGAGCAGTACTTC	CASSPPTSSYEQYF	14	TRBD2	TRBV5-1	TRBJ2-7	many
TGTGCCAGCAGCTTAGGGACTAGCTGGGAGACCCAGTACTTC	CASSLGTSWETQYF	14	TRBD2	TRBV7-2	TRBJ2-5	many
TGTGCCAGCAGCCTTTTCACCGGGACAGTAAACTATGGCTACACCTTC	CASSLFTGTVNYGYTF	16	TRBD1	TRBV7-2	TRBJ1-2	-
TGTGCCAGCAGTACAGGGTCGGGCAATCAGCCCCAGCATTTT	CASSTGSGNQPQHF	14	-	TRBV3-1	TRBJ1-5	many
TGCGCCAGCAGCTTGGAGGGACAGGGGGCGGGGAATGAGCAGTTCTTC	CASSLEGQGAGNEQFF	16	TRBD1	TRBV5-1	TRBJ2-1	many
TGTGCCAGCAGCTTAGCGGGGGCCCCGGGTGAAGCTTTCTTT	CASSLAGAPGEAFF	14	-	TRBV7-9	TRBJ1-1	many
TGCGCCAGCAGCCCGGGACAGGGAGAGGCCAAAAACATTCAGTACTTC	CASSPGQGEAKNIQYF	16	TRBD1	TRBV5-1	TRBJ2-4	many
TGTGCCAGCAGCTTCACTACGGACCCGAACACCGGGGAGCTGTTTTTT	CASSFTTDPNTGELFF	16	-	TRBV7-6	TRBJ2-2	few
TGTGCCAGCACCTGGCGCCACGTGGGGAGCGAGACCCAGTACTTC	CASTWRHVGSETQYF	15	-	TRBV7-2	TRBJ2-5	many
TGTGCCAGCAGCTTAGTCAACCTGAACTTAAACTCCTACAATGAGCAGTTCTTC	CASSLVNLNLNSYNEQFF	18	-	TRBV5-6	TRBJ2-1	many
TGTGCCAGCAGCTTGACGGGGGGAGGAGAGACCCAGTACTTC	CASSLTGGGETQYF	14	TRBD2	TRBV5-6	TRBJ2-5	many
TGTGCCATCCCCCCAGGACAGGGGGCTTATGGGGCCAACGTCCTGACTTTC	CAIPPGQGAYGANVLTF	17	TRBD1	TRBV12-3/TRBV12-4	TRBJ2-6	many
TGTGCCAGCAGTTTCCGGGCTCATAGCAATCAGCCCCAGCATTTT	CASSFRAHSNQPQHF	15	-	TRBV12-3/TRBV12-4	TRBJ1-5	many
TGCGCCAGCAGCCCCGGGACAGGTGGGTCCAGGCAGCCCCAGCATTTT	CASSPGTGGSRQPQHF	16	TRBD1	TRBV5-1	TRBJ1-5	many
TGCAGCGTTGAAGGGGAGCTGTTTTTT	CSVEGELFF	9	-	TRBV29-1	TRBJ2-2	many
TGTGCCAGCAGTGTTCACTCCGGGGAGCTGTTTTTT	CASSVHSGELFF	12	-	TRBV6-1	TRBJ2-2	many
TGTGCCATCAGTGTCGGCGGGGGCTCGTACGAGCAGTACTTC	CAISVGGGSYEQYF	14	-	TRBV10-3	TRBJ2-7	-
TGCAGTGCCCCCCTCGCAGGGGGCTTGCGAAAACTGTTTTTT	CSAPLAGGLRKLFF	14	TRBD1	TRBV20-1	TRBJ1-4	-
TGCGCCAGCAGCTTGGCCCCCGGGGGAGGGAACACTGAAGCTTTCTTT	CASSLAPGGGNTEAFF	16	-	TRBV5-1	TRBJ1-1	many
TGTGCCAGCAGTGGGAGCGGGGGGGCGGTCTACAATGAGCAGTTCTTC	CASSGSGGAVYNEQFF	16	TRBD2	TRBV12-3/TRBV12-4	TRBJ2-1	many
TGTGCCACCAGCAGACAGGCCTTGCTAGCGGGGGGGAATAATGAGCAGTTCTTC	CATSRQALLAGGNNEQFF	18	TRBD2	TRBV15	TRBJ2-1	many
TGTGCCAGCAGGACCTCAGGGAGCGCATTCATGAACACTGAAGCTTTCTTT	CASRTSGSAFMNTEAFF	17	-	TRBV7-2	TRBJ1-1	many
TGTGCCAGCAGCTTAGAACAGCGGGGCTCCCCCTATAATTCACCCCTCCACTTT	CASSLEQRGSPYNSPLHF	18	-	TRBV7-2	TRBJ1-6	many
TGCGCCAGCAGCATCGGGATCAAAGGGGAGAAACTGTTTTTT	CASSIGIKGEKLFF	14	-	TRBV5-1	TRBJ1-4	many
TGCAGTGCTAGAGGTGGAGGGACTAACACCGGGGAGCTGTTTTTT	CSARGGGTNTGELFF	15	-	TRBV20-1	TRBJ2-2	many
TGTGCCAGCAGTAGGGGGGCGGTGAACACTGAAGCTTTCTTT	CASSRGAVNTEAFF	14	-	TRBV27	TRBJ1-1	many
TGCAGTGCTAGAGACCCACTCCAACGGGACAGGGTCGGAGAGCAGTACTTC	CSARDPLQRDRVGEQYF	17	TRBD1	TRBV20-1	TRBJ2-7	many
TGTGCCAGCTCACCACAAGTGAACACTGAAGCTTTCTTT	CASSPQVNTEAFF	13	-	TRBV18	TRBJ1-1	many
TGCAGCGTTGAGAGGCAGGGAAACACTGAAGCTTTCTTT	CSVERQGNTEAFF	13	-	TRBV29-1	TRBJ1-1	many
TGCGCCAGCAGCGCCCCCGGCAGGGATACGATCGGAAAACTGTTTTTT	CASSAPGRDTIGKLFF	16	-	TRBV4-1	TRBJ1-4	many
TGTGCCAGCAGCTTGTCGTGGGGTTCCTATGGCTACACCTTC	CASSLSWGSYGYTF	14	-	TRBV5-6	TRBJ1-2	many
TGTGCCAGCAGCGTGACAGGGGGTATTGCTTTCTTT	CASSVTGGIAFF	12	TRBD1	TRBV7-9	TRBJ1-1	few
TGTGCCAGCACGAGAGCGGCGGGGGGCCCAGCTTTCTTT	CASTRAAGGPAFF	13	-	TRBV7-3	TRBJ1-1	-
TGTGCCAGCATGGGCGGGGGGCGGGTCAATGAGCAGTTCTTC	CASMGGGRVNEQFF	14	TRBD2	TRBV27	TRBJ2-1	many